One sample yielded the 11 T cell receptor beta chains listed below, sequenced in a study of tumor and adjacent non-tumor tissue in lung cancer. A modified ARM-PCR protocol with three rounds of nested PCR amplified TCRbeta. TCRdb re-called the multiplex PCR reads through MiXCR, storing one row per CDR3 protein. The data contain approximately 120,000 distinct CDR3 sequences, approximately 82% of them seen just once; the ten biggest clones take up 30% to 45%. RNA was extracted from bulk tissue without any cell sorting. The sequenced sample was lung tumor tissue. The receptors were gathered from a woman aged 55-70 years with non-small cell lung cancer.

In this sample, this clonotype turned up many times. This chain uses TRBV6-5 with TRBJ1-5; D is unclear. Trimming cost V 7 bases and J 0 bases, with 13 bases left between them. Germline loops: CDR1 MNHEY, CDR2 SVGAGI. The CDR3 runs 15 residues. This CDR3 is CASMSRDHSNQPQHF. The CDR3 bases are TGTGCCAGCATGTCACGAGATCATAGCAATCAGCCCCAGCATTTT.

Notes on this clonotype: Germline and junction disagree at one end, which may indicate a read error. This rearrangement joins TRBV4-2 to TRBJ2-1, with TRBD2 as a possible D gene (6 bases). CDR1 is LGHNA and CDR2 is YNFKEQ in the germline V gene. The CDR3 consists of 16 residues. The CDR3 nucleotides read TGTGCCAGCATCCAACGGGTGGGGGGACCGTTGAATGAGCAATTCTTC. Translation gives CASIQRVGGPLNEQFF.

This clonotype has ten or more counts. J is TRBJ1-6 and V is TRBV6-5, with a possible D match to TRBD1 (5 bases). The germline CDR1 and CDR2 sequences are MNHEY and SVGAGI. The CDR3 has 14 amino acids. V gave up 2 bases and J gave up 10 bases, with 12 bases separating them. CDR3 protein: CASSYGRGLSPLHF. CDR3 coding DNA: TGTGCCAGCAGTTACGGGAGGGGATTATCACCCCTCCACTTT.

With respect to this clonotype: The junction departs from the called germline gene at one end, perhaps through a read error. The chain combines TRBV12-3 or TRBV12-4 with TRBJ2-3, with 13 bases that match TRBD2. The CDR3 spans 16 residues. DNA of the CDR3: TGCGCCAGCAATACGACTAGCGGGGGGCCTACGAATACGCAGTATTTT. Encoded protein: CASNTTSGGPTNTQYF.

Regarding this clonotype: Relative to the germline gene, one junction end is altered; a read error may explain this. This chain uses TRBV4-3 with TRBJ2-2; tentatively, D is TRBD2 (6 bases). This CDR3 has 16 residues. Germline CDR1 LGHNA, CDR2 YSLEER. The CDR3, as DNA: TGCACCAGTAGCCAAGACGGTCGGCGGGGCACCGGGGAGCTGTTTTTT. Translating gives CTSSQDGRRGTGELFF.

This clonotype was found once. The junction departs from the called germline gene at one end, perhaps through a read error. The rearrangement links TRBV11-3 to TRBJ2-2; possibly TRBD1 or TRBD2 for D (6 bases each). The germline V gene encodes CDR1 SGHNT and CDR2 YENEEA. The length of the CDR3 is 15 residues. CDR3: CASSLVSGGGGELYF. In DNA, the CDR3 is TGCGCCAGCAGCTTAGTATCCGGGGGCGGCGGGGAGCTGTATTTT.

About this clonotype itself: A much larger clonotype is one base distant, so this may be a read error. The chain is built from TRBV20-1 and TRBJ1-5; D gene ambiguous. This CDR3 contains 12 residues. Germline CDR1 DFQATT, CDR2 SNEGSKA (reference sequence). The CDR3 loop reads CSVSYGNQSQHF. The DNA for the CDR3 is TGCAGTGTTAGTTACGGGAATCAGTCCCAGCATTTT.

Of note for this clonotype: Likely a read error: the CDR3 ends without its conserved phenylalanine or tryptophan. V and J are TRBV28 and TRBJ2-3; D not resolved. Germline V gene lookup returns CDR1 MDHEN and CDR2 SYDVKM. Between the trimmed V and J ends, which lost 5 bases and 6 bases, there was a span of 18 bases. This CDR3 contains 15 residues. The CDR3 coding sequence is TGTGCCAGCAGTCCTGGGGATTCGGGCCTGGATACGCAGTATTCT. Its translation: CASSPGDSGLDTQYS.

This sequence joins TRBV28 and TRBJ1-2; D may be TRBD1 (6 bases). V was cut by 7 bases and J by 10 bases, with 19 bases left in between. CDR1 is MDHEN, CDR2 SYDVKM, per germline. The CDR3 runs to 13 residues. CDR3 in DNA: TGTGCCAGCATCCAGACAGGCTTTAAGGACTACACCTTC. This codes for CASIQTGFKDYTF.

The chain is built from TRBV11-2 and TRBJ2-3; D uncertain. V was shortened by 5 bases and J by 2 bases, with 14 bases between the two germline ends. There are 15 residues in the CDR3. CDR1 is SGHAT, CDR2 FQNNGV, per germline. The CDR3 region is CASSATRLATDTQYF. DNA for the CDR3: TGTGCCAGCAGCGCCACCAGGTTGGCCACAGATACGCAGTATTTT.

Comment on this clonotype: A much larger clone sits a single nucleotide away, making a read error possible. The chain combines TRBV20-1 with TRBJ1-5; TRBD1 might be the D (6 bases). The CDR3 is made up of 14 amino acids. Germline loops: CDR1 DFQATT, CDR2 SNEGSKA (reference sequence). CDR3 coding DNA: TGCAGTGCCCCTGGCCAGGGGATAGGTCAGTCCCAGCATTTT. Amino acid sequence: CSAPGQGIGQSQHF.